This is a list of T cell receptor beta chains from one sample in a study of Ad26.COV2.S vaccination and SARS-CoV-2 variants. The method was immunoSEQ multiplex PCR; TCRdb's version includes in-frame clones alone and lacks a portion of them. The sample has approximately 97,000 clones; around 81% are singletons. This material consisted of peripheral blood, taken after recovery from COVID-19. All receptors come from a human donor who had recovered from COVID-19. Both conserved end residues are part of each CDR3. D genes are given only for firm matches. Expanded clones are given a class, and other clones once, few, many or no size at all.

V	size	J	D	DNA	CDR3
TRBV10-1	NA	TRBJ2-1	NA	TGCGCCAGCAGTGATGGTGAGGTGTACAATGAGCAGTTCTTC	CASSDGEVYNEQFF
TRBV7-2	few	TRBJ2-7	TRBD1	TGTGCCAGCAGCTTTAGGACAGGGGGTACCTACGAGCAGTACTTC	CASSFRTGGTYEQYF
TRBV30	once	TRBJ2-2	NA	TGTGCCGGCCTAGAGGGCGTTAACACCGGGGAGCTGTTTTTT	CAGLEGVNTGELFF
TRBV29-1	NA	TRBJ1-1	NA	TGCAGCGTTCACCAGGGACTTGAAGCTTTCTTT	CSVHQGLEAFF
TRBV6-6	NA	TRBJ2-3	TRBD2	TGTGCCAGCAGACGTAGCGGGGGGGCAACAGATACGCAGTATTTT	CASRRSGGATDTQYF
TRBV4-3	NA	TRBJ2-7	TRBD1	TGCGCCAGCAGCCAAGGAAGTTTGGGGACAGCGCACTACGAGCAGTACTTC	CASSQGSLGTAHYEQYF
TRBV7-9	NA	TRBJ2-1	NA	TGTGCCAGCAGATACGGGGGGCTCTACAATGAGCAGTTCTTC	CASRYGGLYNEQFF
TRBV2	NA	TRBJ2-4	TRBD2	TGTGCCAGCACGGGGGGGTTAAACATTCAGTACTTC	CASTGGLNIQYF
TRBV7-2	NA	TRBJ2-1	NA	TGTGCCAGCAGCTTAAACCCAGGGGTTAGCTCCTACAATGAGCAGTTCTTC	CASSLNPGVSSYNEQFF
TRBV27	NA	TRBJ2-3	TRBD2	TGTGCCAGCAATACCGCCCGGGGGGTGAGAGATACGCAGTATTTT	CASNTARGVRDTQYF
TRBV11-2	NA	TRBJ2-7	NA	TGTGCCAGCAGCTTAGACAGGAGATACTACGAGCAGTACTTC	CASSLDRRYYEQYF
TRBV28	NA	TRBJ1-4	NA	TGTGCCAGCAGCAGGGTTCGGGAAAAACTGTTTTTT	CASSRVREKLFF
TRBV5-4	NA	TRBJ2-3	NA	TGTGCCAGCAGCTCGGGGACAGATACGCAGTATTTT	CASSSGTDTQYF
TRBV14	NA	TRBJ1-6	NA	TGTGCCAGCAGCCAATGGACAGTTTCACCCCTCCACTTT	CASSQWTVSPLHF
TRBV19	NA	TRBJ1-5	NA	TGTGCCAGTGGGCTCAGGGTCAATCAGCCCCAGCATTTT	CASGLRVNQPQHF
TRBV3-1/TRBV3-2	NA	TRBJ1-5	NA	TGTGCCAGCAGCCAAGGATTCGGGCAGCTCGATCAGCCCCAGCATTTT	CASSQGFGQLDQPQHF
TRBV28	NA	TRBJ2-5	NA	TGTGCCAGCAGTCCCCCCGGAAGGGCAGAGACCCAGTACTTC	CASSPPGRAETQYF
TRBV7-2	few	TRBJ2-5	NA	TGTGCCAGCAGCTTTGCGGGGTCAGAGACCCAGTACTTC	CASSFAGSETQYF
TRBV5-4	few	TRBJ2-3	TRBD2	TGTGCCAGCAGCTCCCATGGCCTCCGGACTAGTCGTATTCGCACAGATACGCAGTATTTT	CASSSHGLRTSRIRTDTQYF
TRBV5-4	NA	TRBJ2-3	TRBD1	TGTGCCAGCAGCCAGGACAGGGCCACAGATACGCAGTATTTT	CASSQDRATDTQYF
TRBV6-1	NA	TRBJ2-1	TRBD2	TGTGCCAGCACCTCTGCGGGGGGGGACAATGAGCAGTTCTTC	CASTSAGGDNEQFF
TRBV7-9	few	TRBJ1-1	NA	TGTGCCAGCAGCTGGACCGAGTTGAACACTGAAGCTTTCTTT	CASSWTELNTEAFF
TRBV19	few	TRBJ2-7	NA	TGTGCCAGTAGTATGGGATCGCGGACTCTCTCCTACGAGCAGTACTTC	CASSMGSRTLSYEQYF
TRBV10-3	once	TRBJ2-7	NA	TGTGCCATCAGTGAGGGACAGCAAGTCTACGAGCAGTACTTC	CAISEGQQVYEQYF
TRBV7-2	NA	TRBJ2-2	TRBD1	TGTGCCAGCGACAGGGGGATTGGTGGAGCCGGGGAGCTGTTTTTT	CASDRGIGGAGELFF
TRBV6-2/TRBV6-3	NA	TRBJ1-2	NA	TGTGCCAGCAGTTACGGGGGTCTCTATGGCTACACCTTC	CASSYGGLYGYTF
TRBV28	few	TRBJ1-1	NA	TGTGCCAGCATGCGGAGAGCCACTGAAGCTTTCTTT	CASMRRATEAFF
TRBV6-5	NA	TRBJ1-3	TRBD1	TGTGCCAGCAGCCTTACGGGACAGTATCGAAACACCATATATTTT	CASSLTGQYRNTIYF
TRBV9	once	TRBJ1-2	NA	TGTGCCAGCAGCGTAACGGTAGGCACGGACTATGGCTACACCTTC	CASSVTVGTDYGYTF
TRBV30	NA	TRBJ1-2	NA	TGTGCCTGGAGTTTGACCCGGGAGTATGGCTACACCTTC	CAWSLTREYGYTF
TRBV7-2	once	TRBJ2-7	NA	TGTGCCAGCAGCTTAAGCGGTCGTGCTCCCAGGTCCTACGAGCAGTACTTC	CASSLSGRAPRSYEQYF
TRBV28	once	TRBJ1-1	NA	TGTGCCAGCACTGGCGGTAGAGCTTTCTTT	CASTGGRAFF
TRBV20-1	NA	TRBJ2-2	NA	TGCAGTGCGGGGTTCGCCGGGGAGCTGTTTTTT	CSAGFAGELFF
TRBV5-1	NA	TRBJ2-3	TRBD2	TGCGCCAGCAGCCCTGGCCTCACTAGCGGGGCGACAGATACGCAGTATTTT	CASSPGLTSGATDTQYF
TRBV6-5	once	TRBJ2-5	TRBD2	TGTGCCAGCAGTAGCCTAGCGGGGGGAGACGAGACCCAGTACTTC	CASSSLAGGDETQYF
TRBV11-2	NA	TRBJ2-1	TRBD1	TGTGCCAGCAGCTTAGTTCAGAGGGGGCGCTGGGAACCTCCTAATGAGCAGTTCTTC	CASSLVQRGRWEPPNEQFF
TRBV7-9	NA	TRBJ1-3	NA	TGTGCCTTCCCCGACCCCCCCTCTGGAAACACCATATATTTT	CAFPDPPSGNTIYF
TRBV2	few	TRBJ2-7	NA	TGTGCCAGCACCTATACAGGGAGGTACGAGCAGTACTTC	CASTYTGRYEQYF
TRBV19	NA	TRBJ2-2	NA	TGTGCCAGTAGTATAAGGACCCAAAACACCGGGGAGCTGTTTTTT	CASSIRTQNTGELFF
TRBV11-2	few	TRBJ2-1	NA	TGTGCCAGCAGCCGGCTAGCCTTAAGCTCCTACAATGAGCAGTTCTTC	CASSRLALSSYNEQFF
TRBV5-1	NA	TRBJ2-5	TRBD2	TGCGCCAGCAGCAGAGAGCGGGGACCCCAAGAGACCCAGTACTTC	CASSRERGPQETQYF
TRBV12-3/TRBV12-4	NA	TRBJ1-1	NA	TGTGCCAGCGGGGCGAACACTGAAGCTTTCTTT	CASGANTEAFF
TRBV7-2	once	TRBJ2-3	NA	TGTGCCAGCAGAGCCCCGAGCGAAGGCACAGATACGCAGTATTTT	CASRAPSEGTDTQYF
TRBV5-1	few	TRBJ2-3	NA	TGCGCCAGCAGCTTGGCCGGGCAGGGGACCGATACGCAGTATTTT	CASSLAGQGTDTQYF
TRBV27	once	TRBJ2-7	NA	TGTGCCAGCAGTTTAGATAACAGCGCGGTTATACGGGAGCAGTACTTC	CASSLDNSAVIREQYF
TRBV15	NA	TRBJ1-6	NA	TGTGCCACCAGCAAGGCCGATCGAGATTCACCCCTCCACTTT	CATSKADRDSPLHF
TRBV28	NA	TRBJ1-1	TRBD1	TGTGCCAGCAGTTTTCGACAGGGGAACACTGAAGCTTTCTTT	CASSFRQGNTEAFF
TRBV24-1	NA	TRBJ2-3	TRBD1	TGTGCCACCAGGGGACGGACAGGGACGAGCACAGATACGCAGTATTTT	CATRGRTGTSTDTQYF
TRBV6-2/TRBV6-3	NA	TRBJ1-2	NA	TGTGCCAGCAGTTACTCAAGGGGGAACTATGGCTACACCTTC	CASSYSRGNYGYTF
TRBV3-1/TRBV3-2	NA	TRBJ2-2	TRBD1	TGTGCCAGCAGCCGGAACAGGGGGACCACCGGGGAGCTGTTTTTT	CASSRNRGTTGELFF
TRBV5-6	NA	TRBJ2-2	NA	TGTGCCAGCACCCTCAAGCCGAACACCGGGGAGCTGTTTTTT	CASTLKPNTGELFF
TRBV4-1	NA	TRBJ2-5	TRBD1	TGCGCCAGCAGCCTCACCGGACAGGGTATAGGGGAGACCCAGTACTTC	CASSLTGQGIGETQYF
TRBV13	few	TRBJ1-5	NA	TGTGCCAGCAGCTTTTTCGGGGACGCTCAGCCCCAGCATTTT	CASSFFGDAQPQHF